Presented here are 3 T cell receptor beta chains from one specimen sequenced in a study of T cell repertoires in cytomegalovirus infection. Each CDR3 protein is one row after TCRdb ran MiXCR on the reads. The table records approximately 290,000 distinct CDR3 sequences, roughly 25% of them present only once. The specimen sequenced was PBMCs. These receptors originate from a human donor in good health (CMV status not recorded). Some clones in this sample may be carry-over from other donors' samples.

A few counts support this clonotype. DNA of the CDR3: TGTGCCAGCAGTTTGGGGACGGACTATGAAGCTTTCTTT. It yields the protein CASSLGTDYEAFF. The chain uses TRBV28 and TRBJ1-1; TRBD1 might be the D (5 bases). This CDR3 region has 13 residues. Germline V gene lookup returns CDR1 MDHEN and CDR2 SYDVKM. V was clipped by 3 bases and J by 7 bases, with 12 bases between them.

V gene TRBV7-2 combines with J gene TRBJ2-2; 9 bases match TRBD2. The CDR3 is 14 amino acids. The germline CDR1 and CDR2 sequences are SGHTA and FQGNSA. The junction had 2 bases not matched to a gene; V was cut back by 5 bases and J by 4 bases. In DNA, the CDR3 is TGTGCCAGCAGCGGACTAGCGAGCACCGGGGAGCTGTTTTTT. Protein sequence: CASSGLASTGELFF.

This clonotype has ten or more counts. The chain uses TRBV6-2 or TRBV6-3 and TRBJ2-7; no firm D call. Germline CDR1 is MNHEY and CDR2 is SVGEGT. The CDR3 loop spans 12 amino acids. Trimming shortened V by 5 bases and J by 7 bases, and 12 bases separated the two germline ends. The CDR3 sequence: CASSTMTDEQYF. The CDR3 bases are TGTGCCAGCAGTACCATGACGGATGAGCAGTACTTC.